This T cell receptor beta chain was sequenced in a study of identical twins. CDR1 and CDR2 (germline): SNHLY, FYNNEI. Trimming at V came to 6 bases and at J to 3 bases, leaving 5 bases not matched to a gene. The CDR3 covers 14 residues. This clonotype was observed a few times. TCRdb called the 5' RACE reads again in MiXCR, with one record for every CDR3 protein. This sample carries 200,000 to 250,000 distinct CDR3 sequences, 8% to 11% of them seen once, and the ten largest clones take more than 8%. J is TRBJ2-7 and V is TRBV2; 10 bases map to TRBD2. The sequence was collected from a man aged 45-65 years in good health. Sequencing used memory T cells sorted from blood. CDR3 DNA: TGTGCCAGCAGAAATCTAGCGGGGGTCTACGAGCAGTACTTC. Its translation: CASRNLAGVYEQYF. The complete variable domain, with remaining parts taken from reference TRBV2 and TRBJ2-7, reads EPEVTQTPSHQVTQMGQEVILRCVPISNHLYFYWYRQILGQKVEFLVSFYNNEISEKSEIFDDQFSVERPDGSNFTLKIRSTKLEDSAMYFCASRNLAGVYEQYFGPGTRLTVT.